This record covers a single T cell receptor (beta chain). This sample stems from a study of blood T cell repertoires in COVID-19. The wider study: The United States, Italy and Spain provided the acute and convalescent COVID-19 samples. PBMCs, B-cell-depleted T cells, or T cells provided the cDNA or gDNA that made up the material.

Authors' methods: Reference gene primer amplification yielded estimated nucleated cell counts. Libraries were prepared by immunoSEQ multiplex PCR; TCRdb keeps only in-frame clonotypes and omits some of them. V, J and clone size reflect that table, while D and trimming were determined from the DNA. The sample records 60,000 or so clones, 75% to 90% being singletons. The receptor comes from a woman in her sixties or seventies with active COVID-19. Material: peripheral blood.

CDR3 DNA sequence: TGCGCCAGCAGCCAAGGAGATGGCTCCTACAATGAGCAGTTCTTC. Residues: CASSQGDGSYNEQFF. The chain couples TRBV5-1 to TRBJ2-1; no clear D gene. The CDR3 is 15 residues long. V gave up 4 bases and J gave up 0 bases, with 11 bases separating them. The germline V gene has CDR1 SGHRS and CDR2 YFSETQ.